Shown below are 24 T cell receptor beta chains from a single sample sequenced in a study of T cells in Graves' hyperthyroidism and ophthalmopathy. Amplification of TCR beta CDR3 regions was performed using RNA transcripts as template. Using the HTBI primer set, a first-round RT-PCR was run on the TCR CDR3. One entry per CDR3 protein results from TCRdb running MiXCR on the multiplex PCR reads. The sample consists of about 600,000 distinct CDR3 sequences, 16% of them appearing once. Sample: blood. These receptors all stem from a woman between 35 and 50 years old with Graves' ophthalmopathy.

With respect to this clonotype: A read error may explain this, as a much larger clone is one base away. This rearrangement joins TRBV28 to TRBJ2-3, with D perhaps TRBD1 (7 bases). V shed 7 bases and J shed 4 bases, with 24 bases lying between them. Per the germline V gene, CDR1 is MDHEN and CDR2 is SYDVKM. The CDR3 consists of 17 residues. CDR3 region: CASTPGDRQPSADTQYF. The DNA of the CDR3 is TGTGCCAGCACCCCCGGGGACAGACAACCTAGCGCAGATACGCAGTATTTT.

This clonotype has a handful of counts. J is TRBJ2-3 and V is TRBV11-2; D not certain. The CDR3 extends over 17 amino acids. Trimming stripped 1 base from V and 8 bases from J, with 22 bases between. Germline V gene sequence: CDR1 SGHAT, CDR2 FQNNGV. The DNA for the CDR3 is TGTGCCAGCAGCTTAGGCCTAGGGTTTCGCCGAACAAGTACGCAGTATTTT. Protein: CASSLGLGFRRTSTQYF.

A few counts support this clonotype. This rearrangement joins TRBV4-1 to TRBJ2-1; TRBD2 matches 13 bases. CDR1 MGHRA and CDR2 YSYEKL come from the germline V gene. CDR3 length: 15 amino acids. J was trimmed by 8 bases and V by 4 bases; bases with no gene match: 5. The CDR3 sequence: CASSPGLAGVDEQFF. CDR3 sequence (DNA): TGCGCCAGCAGCCCAGGACTAGCGGGGGTGGATGAGCAGTTCTTC.

The V gene is TRBV5-6, the J gene TRBJ1-3, with unresolved D. V lost 0 bases to trimming and J lost 0 bases, with 13 bases between them. Germline CDR1 reads SGHDT; CDR2 reads YYEEEE. The CDR3 spans 17 residues. CDR3 in amino acids: CASSLATAGRSGNTIYF. In DNA form, the CDR3 reads TGTGCCAGCAGCTTGGCCACGGCAGGCCGCTCTGGAAACACCATATATTTT.

This clonotype was seen ten or more times. The CDR3 DNA sequence: TGCAGTGCTGACGACAGGGGGTACGAGCAGTACTTC. Residues: CSADDRGYEQYF. The rearrangement uses TRBV20-1 and TRBJ2-7; 9 nucleotides align to TRBD1. Germline V gene lookup returns CDR1 DFQATT and CDR2 SNEGSKA (reference sequence). The CDR3 loop spans 12 amino acids. Trimming cost V 5 bases and J 4 bases; bases outside gene matches: 3.

This clonotype was seen at least ten times. The genes are TRBV28 and TRBJ2-1, with 8 positions matching TRBD2. Trimming removed 6 bases from V and 4 bases from J; junction bases left unmatched: 8. CDR3 length equals 15 residues. Germline V gene sequence: CDR1 MDHEN, CDR2 SYDVKM. The CDR3 sequence is CASSRGGLEYNEQFF. The CDR3 coding sequence is TGTGCCAGCAGCCGGGGGGGTCTGGAATACAATGAGCAGTTCTTC.

Many counts were recorded for this clonotype. One end of the junction does not line up with germline, which may come from a read error. V usage is TRBV6-1 and J usage is TRBJ2-6; weak D call: TRBD2 (6 bases). Germline assignment: CDR1 MNHNS and CDR2 SASEGT. The CDR3 is 17 amino acids. The CDR3 bases are TGTGCCAGCAGTCAAGCGCGGAGGGACTCTGGGGCCAACGTCCTGACTTTC. This encodes CASSQARRDSGANVLTF.

In this sample, this clonotype turned up many times. The rearrangement uses TRBV20-1 and TRBJ2-1; the D gene is possibly TRBD1 (6 bases). Trimming pared 6 bases from V and 9 bases from J, leaving 30 bases between. The CDR3 has 17 residues. Germline V gene sequence: CDR1 DFQATT, CDR2 SNEGSKA (reference sequence). The CDR3 DNA follows: TGCAGTGCCTCCCCTGAGGGGCACCTGAGGGGGAGCAGTGAGCAGTTCTTC. It specifies CSASPEGHLRGSSEQFF.

The chain uses TRBV7-9 and TRBJ2-2; D might be TRBD1 (6 bases). V was trimmed by 5 bases and J by 6 bases, leaving 10 bases between them. Germline V gene sequence: CDR1 SEHNR, CDR2 FQNEAQ (reference sequence). The CDR3 totals 13 residues. CDR3 bases: TGTGCCAGCAGCGCTACAGGGCCCGGGGAGCTGTTTTTT. This translates into CASSATGPGELFF.

The chain uses TRBV5-1 and TRBJ1-2, with 9 positions matching TRBD1. Germline loops: CDR1 SGHRS, CDR2 YFSETQ. This CDR3 comprises 15 residues. Trimming took 4 bases from V and 1 from J; bases not matched to a gene: 5. The CDR3 nucleotides are TGCGCCAGCAGCACCGGGACAGGGATTAACTATGGCTACACCTTC. Its translation: CASSTGTGINYGYTF.

The table lists this clonotype with many counts. The chain uses TRBV5-1 and TRBJ2-1; 11 positions agree with TRBD2. In germline, CDR1 is SGHRS, CDR2 YFSETQ. The CDR3 spans 15 residues. The trim removed 5 bases at V and 4 bases at J, leaving 5 bases unmatched. The CDR3 reads CASRQGLAGYNEQFF. CDR3 nucleotides: TGCGCCAGCAGACAAGGACTAGCGGGTTACAATGAGCAGTTCTTC.

This chain uses TRBV11-2 with TRBJ1-1; no firm D call. Trimming shortened V by 5 bases and J by 5 bases, and 12 bases separated the two germline ends. This CDR3 has 13 amino acids. CDR1 is SGHAT and CDR2 is FQNNGV in the germline V gene. Here the CDR3 DNA reads TGTGCCAGCAGCCTCCAGAGTGAGACTGAAGCTTTCTTT. Protein product: CASSLQSETEAFF.

This clonotype was observed many times. The V and J genes are TRBV11-2 and TRBJ2-7; D is possibly TRBD2 (5 bases). Germline CDR1 and CDR2: SGHAT and FQNNGV. V was shortened by 0 bases and J by 2 bases, with 11 bases between the two germline ends. CDR3 length equals 15 residues. In DNA, the CDR3 is TGTGCCAGCAGCTTAGACTCGGGAATAACCTACGAGCAGTACTTC. This sequence encodes CASSLDSGITYEQYF.

The table lists this clonotype with many counts. V usage is TRBV12-3 or TRBV12-4 and J usage is TRBJ2-1; 16 bases align to TRBD2. V was pared by 8 bases and J by 0 bases, with 13 bases of the junction left unmatched. CDR3 length: 20 residues. Written as DNA, the CDR3 is TGTGCCAGCCGTGAGGGGGCGGGACTAGCGGGGGGGGACTCCTACAATGAGCAGTTCTTC. Residues: CASREGAGLAGGDSYNEQFF.

In regard to this clonotype: A read error is possible here, since a much larger clone lies one base away. This sequence joins TRBV28 and TRBJ2-1; 8 nucleotides match TRBD2. The germline gives CDR1 MDHEN, CDR2 SYDVKM. Losses at the gene ends were 1 base for V and 5 bases for J; bases not matched to a gene: 4. This CDR3 comprises 15 residues. The CDR3 DNA sequence: TGTGCCAGCAGTTTATTTGGACTAGCTCACAATGAGCAGTTCTTC. Its protein is CASSLFGLAHNEQFF.

This clonotype was observed at least ten times. The rearrangement joins TRBV30 to TRBJ2-7, with 10 bases lining up with TRBD1. Germline CDR1 is GTSNPN and CDR2 is SVGIG (reference sequence). Losses at the gene ends were 0 bases for V and 9 bases for J; bases not matched to a gene: 14. The CDR3 consists of 16 residues. As DNA, the CDR3 is TGTGCCTGGAGTGTACAAGGGACAGGGGACCGACGGGTGCAGTACTTC. Translation gives CAWSVQGTGDRRVQYF.

This clonotype was observed a single time. This chain joins TRBV5-1 and TRBJ1-2; D ambiguous. The V and J ends lost 0 bases and 3 bases respectively, with 3 bases between them. Looked up from germline, CDR1 is SGHRS and CDR2 is YFSETQ. The CDR3 contains 12 residues. Written as DNA, the CDR3 is TGCGCCAGCAGCTTGGCTCACTATGGCTACACCTTC. This codes for CASSLAHYGYTF.

This clonotype was found many times. This chain connects TRBV7-3 to TRBJ2-2; D remains unclear. V dropped 1 base and J dropped 1 base, with 4 bases sitting between them. CDR1 and CDR2 (germline): SGHTA, FQGTGA. CDR3 length: 14 residues. CDR3 nucleotide sequence: TGTGCCAGCAGCTTAATGCGGAACACCGGGGAGCTGTTTTTT. As protein: CASSLMRNTGELFF.

This chain uses TRBV29-1 with TRBJ2-2, with 7 nucleotides matching TRBD1. There are 18 residues in the CDR3. Germline V gives CDR1 SQVTM, CDR2 ANQGSEA. V trimming: 7 bases; J trimming: 1 base; junction bases outside the gene matches: 18. CDR3 in DNA: TGCAGCGAAAGGACAGGTTGGAATGCTTACTTGAACACCGGGGAGCTGTTTTTT. Protein: CSERTGWNAYLNTGELFF.

Here the CDR3 DNA reads TGCGCCAGCAGCTTACAGCGGACGAACACCGGGGAGCTGTTTTTT. It is translated as CASSLQRTNTGELFF. The chain is built from TRBV5-1 and TRBJ2-2; D may be TRBD2 (5 bases). Between the trimmed V and J ends, which lost 2 bases and 0 bases, there was a span of 8 bases. CDR1 is SGHRS and CDR2 is YFSETQ in the germline V gene. CDR3 length: 15 amino acids.

Note on this clonotype: Relative to the germline gene, one junction end is altered; a read error may explain this. The rearrangement joins TRBV9 to TRBJ1-3, with D tentatively TRBD1 (6 bases). The CDR3 has 17 residues. CDR1 SGDLS and CDR2 YYNGEE come from the germline V gene. CDR3 residues: CASSVEGGLGSGSTIYF. CDR3 bases: TGTGCCAGCAGCGTAGAAGGGGGATTAGGCTCTGGAAGCACCATATATTTT. Supplemented by reference TRBV9 and TRBJ1-3, the full variable domain reads DSGVTQTPKHLITATGQRVTLRCSPRSGDLSVYWYQQSLDQGLQFLIQYYNGEERAKGNILERFSAQQFPDLHSELNLSSLELGDSALYFCASSVEGGLGSGSTIYFGEGSWLTVV.

This clonotype has ten or more counts. The chain joins TRBV6-4 to TRBJ1-5; no definite D call. Trimming took 7 bases from V and 2 from J, leaving 15 bases between them. The CDR3 runs 15 residues. Germline loops: CDR1 MRHNA, CDR2 SNTAGT. This chain's CDR3 is CASIHAHIRNQPQHF. The CDR3 region has the DNA TGTGCCAGCATCCACGCCCATATTCGCAATCAGCCCCAGCATTTT.

In its sample, this clonotype was seen many times. The chain joins TRBV5-1 to TRBJ2-7, with 14 positions matching TRBD2. The V segment lost 4 bases and the J segment 2 bases; nucleotides outside the gene matches: 11. Germline V gene sequence: CDR1 SGHRS, CDR2 YFSETQ. The CDR3 sequence is 18 residues long. The CDR3 DNA follows: TGCGCCAGCAGCCCGGGGACTAGCGGGAGTGGGATAACCTACGAGCAGTACTTC. Its translation is CASSPGTSGSGITYEQYF.

This clonotype was recorded a few times. This chain joins TRBV2 and TRBJ2-7, with TRBD2 as a possible D gene (5 bases). CDR1 and CDR2 from the germline V gene are SNHLY and FYNNEI. V lost 6 bases and J 5 bases, leaving 14 bases between the germline ends. The CDR3 loop spans 13 amino acids. In nucleotides, the CDR3 is TGTGCCAGCAGGGCCCCTCTGCGGGACGAGCAGTACTTC. It yields the protein CASRAPLRDEQYF.